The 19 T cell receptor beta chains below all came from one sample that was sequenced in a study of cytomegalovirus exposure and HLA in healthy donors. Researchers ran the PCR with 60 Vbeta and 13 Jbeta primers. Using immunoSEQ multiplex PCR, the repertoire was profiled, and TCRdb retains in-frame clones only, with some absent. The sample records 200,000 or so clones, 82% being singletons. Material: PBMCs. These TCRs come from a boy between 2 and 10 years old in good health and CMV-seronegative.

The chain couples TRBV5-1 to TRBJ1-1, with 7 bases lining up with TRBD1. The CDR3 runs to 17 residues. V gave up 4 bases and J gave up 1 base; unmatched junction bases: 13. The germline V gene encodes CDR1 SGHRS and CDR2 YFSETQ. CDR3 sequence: CASSPLGSGTANTEAFF. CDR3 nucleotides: TGCGCCAGCAGCCCTTTGGGGTCCGGGACAGCGAACACTGAAGCTTTCTTT.

The CDR3 spells CASSQVPVTSKSDTQYF. CDR3 coding DNA: TGTGCCAGCAGCCAAGTCCCCGTGACTAGCAAATCAGATACGCAGTATTTT. The chain employs TRBV4-2 and TRBJ2-3, with 7 bases aligning to TRBD2. With 1 base clipped from V and 4 bases from J, the junction kept 11 bases outside the gene matches. Germline-derived CDR1 and CDR2 are LGHNA and YNFKEQ. This CDR3 has 17 amino acids.

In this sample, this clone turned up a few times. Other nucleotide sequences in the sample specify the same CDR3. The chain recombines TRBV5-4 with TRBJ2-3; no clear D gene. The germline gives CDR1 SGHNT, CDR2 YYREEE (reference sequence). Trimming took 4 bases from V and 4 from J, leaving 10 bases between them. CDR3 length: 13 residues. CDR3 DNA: TGTGCCAGCAGCCATTCCGGTTCAGATACGCAGTATTTT. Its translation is CASSHSGSDTQYF.

CDR3 protein: CASSKDTRGYTF. The CDR3 DNA reads TGTGCCAGCAGCAAGGACACTCGGGGCTACACCTTC. The rearrangement joins TRBV14 to TRBJ1-2, with D tentatively TRBD1 (5 bases). This CDR3 region has 12 residues. CDR1 and CDR2 (germline): SGHDN, FVKESK. The germline V and J ends were trimmed by 5 bases and 8 bases, with 12 bases remaining between them. Filled out from reference TRBV14 and TRBJ1-2, the complete variable domain reads EAGVTQFPSHSVIEKGQTVTLRCDPISGHDNLYWYRRVMGKEIKFLLHFVKESKQDESGMPNNRFLAERTGGTYSTLKVQPAELEDSGVYFCASSKDTRGYTFGSGTRLTVV.

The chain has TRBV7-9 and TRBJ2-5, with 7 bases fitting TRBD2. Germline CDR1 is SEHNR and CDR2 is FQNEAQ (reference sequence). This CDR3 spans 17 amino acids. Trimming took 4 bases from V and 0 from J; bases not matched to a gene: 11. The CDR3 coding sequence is TGTGCCAGCAGCTCATCCAGCGGGGAACTGTACCAAGAGACCCAGTACTTC. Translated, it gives CASSSSSGELYQETQYF.

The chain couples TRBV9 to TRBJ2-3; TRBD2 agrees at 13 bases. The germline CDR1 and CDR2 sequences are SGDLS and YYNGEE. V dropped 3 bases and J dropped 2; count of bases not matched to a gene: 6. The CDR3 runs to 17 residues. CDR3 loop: CASSGGLAGVPTDTQYF. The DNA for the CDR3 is TGTGCCAGCAGCGGAGGACTAGCGGGGGTCCCCACAGATACGCAGTATTTT.

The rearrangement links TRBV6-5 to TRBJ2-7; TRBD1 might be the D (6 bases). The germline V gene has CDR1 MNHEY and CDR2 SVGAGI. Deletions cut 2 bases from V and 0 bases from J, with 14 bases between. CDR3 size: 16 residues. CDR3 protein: CASSYAARGSSYEQYF. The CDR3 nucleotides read TGTGCCAGCAGTTACGCGGCGAGGGGGAGCTCCTACGAGCAGTACTTC.

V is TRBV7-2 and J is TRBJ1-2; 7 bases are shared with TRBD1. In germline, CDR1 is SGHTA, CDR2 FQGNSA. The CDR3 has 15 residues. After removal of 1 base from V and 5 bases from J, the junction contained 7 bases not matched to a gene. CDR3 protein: CASSLGQGEVYGYTF. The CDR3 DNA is TGTGCCAGCAGCTTAGGACAGGGAGAAGTTTATGGCTACACCTTC.

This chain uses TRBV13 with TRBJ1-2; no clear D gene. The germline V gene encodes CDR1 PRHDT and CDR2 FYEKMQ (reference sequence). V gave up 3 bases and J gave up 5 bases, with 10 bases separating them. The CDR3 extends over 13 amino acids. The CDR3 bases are TGTGCCAGCAGCTTGTCAGGAGGGTATGGCTACACCTTC. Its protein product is CASSLSGGYGYTF. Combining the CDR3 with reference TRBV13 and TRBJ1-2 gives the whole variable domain AAGVIQSPRHLIKEKRETATLKCYPIPRHDTVYWYQQGPGQDPQFLISFYEKMQSDKGSIPDRFSAQQFSDYHSELNMSSLELGDSALYFCASSLSGGYGYTFGSGTRLTVV.

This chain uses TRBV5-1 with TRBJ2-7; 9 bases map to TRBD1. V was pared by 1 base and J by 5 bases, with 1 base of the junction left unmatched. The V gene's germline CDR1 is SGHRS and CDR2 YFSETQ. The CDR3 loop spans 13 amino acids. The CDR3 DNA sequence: TGCGCCAGCAGCTTGACAGGGGGCGACGAGCAGTACTTC. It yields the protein CASSLTGGDEQYF. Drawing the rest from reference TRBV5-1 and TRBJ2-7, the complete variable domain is KAGVTQTPRYLIKTRGQQVTLSCSPISGHRSVSWYQQTPGQGLQFLFEYFSETQRNKGNFPGRFSGRQFSNSRSEMNVSTLELGDSALYLCASSLTGGDEQYFGPGTRLTVT.

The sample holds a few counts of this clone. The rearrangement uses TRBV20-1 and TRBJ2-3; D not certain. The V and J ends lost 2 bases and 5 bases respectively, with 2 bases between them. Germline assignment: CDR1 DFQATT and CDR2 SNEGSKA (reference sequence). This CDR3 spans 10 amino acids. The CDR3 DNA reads TGCAGTGCTAGACTAGATACGCAGTATTTT. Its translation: CSARLDTQYF.

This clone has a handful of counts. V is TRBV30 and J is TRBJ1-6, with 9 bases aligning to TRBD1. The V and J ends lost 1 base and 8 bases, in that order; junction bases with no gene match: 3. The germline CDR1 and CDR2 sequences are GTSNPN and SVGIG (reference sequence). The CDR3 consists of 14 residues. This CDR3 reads CAWSGQGVYSPLHF. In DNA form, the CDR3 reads TGTGCCTGGAGTGGACAGGGGGTATATTCACCCCTCCACTTT.

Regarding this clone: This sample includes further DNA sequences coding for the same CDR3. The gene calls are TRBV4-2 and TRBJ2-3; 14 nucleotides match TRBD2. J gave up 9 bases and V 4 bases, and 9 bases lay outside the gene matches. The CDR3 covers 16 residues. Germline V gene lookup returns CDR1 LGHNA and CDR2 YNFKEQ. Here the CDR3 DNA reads TGTGCCAGCAGCCGACCCGGGACTAGCGGGGGTGGAACGCAGTATTTT. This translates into CASSRPGTSGGGTQYF.

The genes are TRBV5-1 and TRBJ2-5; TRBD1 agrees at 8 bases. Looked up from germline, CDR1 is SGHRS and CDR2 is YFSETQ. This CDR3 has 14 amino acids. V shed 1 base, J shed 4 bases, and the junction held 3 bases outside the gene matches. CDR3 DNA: TGCGCCAGCAGCTTGATACAGGGGGGAGAGACCCAGTACTTC. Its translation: CASSLIQGGETQYF. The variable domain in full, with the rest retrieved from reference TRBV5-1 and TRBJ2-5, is KAGVTQTPRYLIKTRGQQVTLSCSPISGHRSVSWYQQTPGQGLQFLFEYFSETQRNKGNFPGRFSGRQFSNSRSEMNVSTLELGDSALYLCASSLIQGGETQYFGPGTRLLVL.

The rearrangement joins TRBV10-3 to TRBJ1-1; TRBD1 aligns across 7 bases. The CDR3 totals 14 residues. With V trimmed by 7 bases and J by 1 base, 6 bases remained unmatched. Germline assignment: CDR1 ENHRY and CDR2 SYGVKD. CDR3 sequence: CAITMTGKNTEAFF. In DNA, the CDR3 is TGTGCCATCACCATGACAGGGAAGAACACTGAAGCTTTCTTT.

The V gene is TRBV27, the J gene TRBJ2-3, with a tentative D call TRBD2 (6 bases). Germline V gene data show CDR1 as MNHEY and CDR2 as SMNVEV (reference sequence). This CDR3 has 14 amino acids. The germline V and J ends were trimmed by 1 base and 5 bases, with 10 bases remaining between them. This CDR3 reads CASSLWGEKDTQYF. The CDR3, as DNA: TGTGCCAGCAGTTTATGGGGGGAAAAAGATACGCAGTATTTT.

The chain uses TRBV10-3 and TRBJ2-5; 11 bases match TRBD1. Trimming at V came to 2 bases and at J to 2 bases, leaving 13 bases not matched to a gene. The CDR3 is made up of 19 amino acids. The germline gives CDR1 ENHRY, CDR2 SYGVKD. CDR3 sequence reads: CAISEVPTGRDRGQETQYF. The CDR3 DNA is TGTGCCATCAGTGAGGTCCCTACTGGCCGGGACAGGGGGCAAGAGACCCAGTACTTC.

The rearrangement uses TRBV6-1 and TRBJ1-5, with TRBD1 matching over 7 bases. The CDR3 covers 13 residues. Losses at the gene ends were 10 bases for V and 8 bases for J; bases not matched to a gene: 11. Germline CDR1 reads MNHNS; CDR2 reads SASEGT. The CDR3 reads CATHGQVGEPQHF. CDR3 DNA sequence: TGTGCCACCCACGGACAGGTCGGGGAGCCCCAGCATTTT.

CDR3 in amino acids: CASRITSYGYTF. In nucleotides, the CDR3 is TGTGCCAGCAGAATCACTAGCTATGGCTACACCTTC. The chain uses TRBV6-1 and TRBJ1-2; no reliable D call. Per germline, CDR1 MNHNS and CDR2 SASEGT. The germline V and J ends were trimmed by 6 bases and 4 bases, with 9 bases remaining between them. The length of the CDR3 is 12 residues.